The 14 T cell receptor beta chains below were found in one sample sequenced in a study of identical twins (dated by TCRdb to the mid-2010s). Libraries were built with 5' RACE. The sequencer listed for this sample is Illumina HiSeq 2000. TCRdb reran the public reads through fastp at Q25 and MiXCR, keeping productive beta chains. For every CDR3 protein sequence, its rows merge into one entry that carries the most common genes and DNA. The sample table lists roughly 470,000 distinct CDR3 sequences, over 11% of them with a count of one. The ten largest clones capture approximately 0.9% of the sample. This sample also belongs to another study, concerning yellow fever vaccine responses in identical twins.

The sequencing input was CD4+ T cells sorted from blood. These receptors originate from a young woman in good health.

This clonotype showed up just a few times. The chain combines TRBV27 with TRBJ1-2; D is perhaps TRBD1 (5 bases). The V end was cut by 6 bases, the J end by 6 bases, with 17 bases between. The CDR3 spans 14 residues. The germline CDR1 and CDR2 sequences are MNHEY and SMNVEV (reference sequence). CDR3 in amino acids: CASRRTQGGNGYTF. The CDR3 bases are TGTGCCAGCAGAAGAACCCAGGGAGGGAATGGCTACACCTTC.

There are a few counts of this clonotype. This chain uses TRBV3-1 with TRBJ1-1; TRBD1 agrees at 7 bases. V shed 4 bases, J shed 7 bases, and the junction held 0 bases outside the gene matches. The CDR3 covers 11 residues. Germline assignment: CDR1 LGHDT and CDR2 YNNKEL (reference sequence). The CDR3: CASSRDSEAFF. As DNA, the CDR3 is TGTGCCAGCAGCCGGGACAGTGAAGCTTTCTTT.

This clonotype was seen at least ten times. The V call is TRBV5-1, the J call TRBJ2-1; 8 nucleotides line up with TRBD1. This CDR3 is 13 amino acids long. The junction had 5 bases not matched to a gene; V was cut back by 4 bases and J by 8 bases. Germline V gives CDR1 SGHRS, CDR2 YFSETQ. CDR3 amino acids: CASSPDRDDEQFF. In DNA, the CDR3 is TGCGCCAGCAGCCCGGACAGGGACGATGAGCAGTTCTTC.

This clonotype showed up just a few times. CDR3 sequence: CSVRDRNSGANVLTF. The DNA for the CDR3 is TGCAGCGTTCGGGACAGAAACTCTGGGGCCAACGTCCTGACTTTC. The chain carries TRBV29-1 and TRBJ2-6; 7 bases are a match to TRBD1. Germline V gives CDR1 SQVTM, CDR2 ANQGSEA. CDR3 size: 15 residues. V shed 5 bases and J 0 bases; nucleotides not matched to a gene: 4.

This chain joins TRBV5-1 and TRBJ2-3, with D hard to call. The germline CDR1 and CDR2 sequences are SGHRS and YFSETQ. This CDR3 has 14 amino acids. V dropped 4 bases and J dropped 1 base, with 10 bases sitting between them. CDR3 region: CASSPQDGTDTQYF. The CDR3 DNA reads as TGCGCCAGCAGCCCCCAGGACGGCACAGATACGCAGTATTTT.

CDR3 DNA sequence: TGTGCCAGCAGTTGGGACAGGGGTGCCGGCGCTGAAGCTTTCTTT. It yields the protein CASSWDRGAGAEAFF. The chain links TRBV25-1 to TRBJ1-1; TRBD1 agrees at 10 bases. This CDR3 is 15 amino acids long. The V segment lost 5 bases and the J segment 6 bases; nucleotides outside the gene matches: 9. Germline lookup yields CDR1 MGHDK and CDR2 SYGVNS.

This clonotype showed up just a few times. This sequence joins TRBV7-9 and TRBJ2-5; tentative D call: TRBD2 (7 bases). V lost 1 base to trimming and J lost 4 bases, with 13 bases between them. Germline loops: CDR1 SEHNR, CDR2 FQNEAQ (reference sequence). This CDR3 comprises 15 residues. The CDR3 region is CASSLGRGLPETQYF. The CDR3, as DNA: TGTGCCAGCAGCTTAGGCAGGGGACTACCAGAGACCCAGTACTTC.

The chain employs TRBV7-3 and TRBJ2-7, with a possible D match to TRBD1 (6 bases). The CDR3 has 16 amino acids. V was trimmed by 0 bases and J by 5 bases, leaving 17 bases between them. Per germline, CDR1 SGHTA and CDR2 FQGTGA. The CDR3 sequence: CASSLTPAQGINEQYF. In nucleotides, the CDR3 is TGTGCCAGCAGCTTAACCCCGGCCCAGGGGATCAACGAGCAGTACTTC.

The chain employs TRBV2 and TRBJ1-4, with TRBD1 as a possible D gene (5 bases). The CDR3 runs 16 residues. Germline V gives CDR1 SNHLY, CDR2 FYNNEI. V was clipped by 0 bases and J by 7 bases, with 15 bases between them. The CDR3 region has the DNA TGTGCCAGCAGTGAAGCGCTTGGGGCATCGTTTGAAAAACTGTTTTTT. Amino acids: CASSEALGASFEKLFF.

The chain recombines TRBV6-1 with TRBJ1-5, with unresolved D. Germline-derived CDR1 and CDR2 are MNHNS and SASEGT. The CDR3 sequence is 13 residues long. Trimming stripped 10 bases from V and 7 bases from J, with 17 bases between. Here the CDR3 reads CATLRASGQPQHF. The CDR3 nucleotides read TGTGCCACCCTCCGGGCGAGCGGGCAGCCCCAGCATTTT.

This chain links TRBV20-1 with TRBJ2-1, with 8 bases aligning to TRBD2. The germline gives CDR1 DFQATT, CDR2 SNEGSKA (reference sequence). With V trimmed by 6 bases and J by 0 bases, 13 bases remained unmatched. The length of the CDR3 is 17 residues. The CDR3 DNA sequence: TGCAGTGCCCAGGCGAGCGGGGGTACCTTCTCCTACAATGAGCAGTTCTTC. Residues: CSAQASGGTFSYNEQFF.

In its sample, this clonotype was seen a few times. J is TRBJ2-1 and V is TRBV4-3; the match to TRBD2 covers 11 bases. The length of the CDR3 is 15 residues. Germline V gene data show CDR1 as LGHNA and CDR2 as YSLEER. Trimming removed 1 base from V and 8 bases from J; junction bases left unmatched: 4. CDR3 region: CASSQVTSGSYEQFF. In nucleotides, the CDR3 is TGCGCCAGCAGCCAAGTTACTAGCGGGAGCTATGAGCAGTTCTTC.

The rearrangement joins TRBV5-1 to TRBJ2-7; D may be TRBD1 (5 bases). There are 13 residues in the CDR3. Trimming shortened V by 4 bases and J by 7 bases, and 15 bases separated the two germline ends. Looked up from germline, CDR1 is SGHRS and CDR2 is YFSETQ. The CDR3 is CASSPDGQREQYF. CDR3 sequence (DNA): TGCGCCAGCAGCCCGGACGGACAAAGGGAGCAGTACTTC.

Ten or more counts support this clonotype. The DNA of the CDR3 is TGTGCCAGCAGCCCGCGGACTAGCGGGGGGGATCGTGAGCAGTTCTTC. It is translated as CASSPRTSGGDREQFF. The genes are TRBV7-9 and TRBJ2-1; 15 nucleotides line up with TRBD2. V trimming: 5 bases; J trimming: 9 bases; junction bases outside the gene matches: 8. Per germline, CDR1 SEHNR and CDR2 FQNEAQ (reference sequence). This CDR3 has 16 residues.